The TCR beta chain described here comes from a study of cytomegalovirus exposure and HLA in healthy donors (dated by TCRdb to the late 2010s). Broadly, across the study: According to a later analysis, one platform produced both the roughly 110 validation repertoires and the 550 to 800 repertoires of the first cohort. The aim of the study was to test whether cataloging public T cell receptors could identify signatures of past pathogen exposure. Along with the approximately 700-subject first cohort, a separate validation cohort of over a hundred different subjects was used. The study combined high-throughput TCR immunosequencing, statistical association of individual TCRs with disease status, and machine learning to predict cytomegalovirus infection status.

Separate from the roughly 650-subject first cohort, the validation cohort of 90 to 150 subjects was the group to which the donors belonged. Study-wide conclusions, independent of this receptor: In vitro tests confirmed that a few of the cytomegalovirus-associated TCR beta chains recognize cytomegalovirus antigens. While some public TCRs were present in many individuals, most TCR sequences turned up only very rarely across donors. Subsequent analysis determined that TCRs grouped into clusters in the first cohort also showed a tendency toward co-occurrence across the approximately 110 validation repertoires, and approximately 93% of cluster scores exceeded 0. The classifier was reported to diagnose cytomegalovirus status with high specificity and sensitivity in both the original and validation cohorts. The authors suggested that the approach could potentially be generalized to other disease states and immunological phenotypes. The validation cohort had no HLA typing available for a later analysis, so co-occurrence within that cohort was assessed over all 120 or so repertoires. The study listed 164 TCR beta chains as associated with cytomegalovirus.

The library was produced with the immunoSEQ multiplex PCR assay. In the source study's methods: A statistical classification framework was developed to diagnose cytomegalovirus status using the catalog of TCR beta chain sequences. As stored in TCRdb, this immuneACCESS dataset retains in-frame rearrangements with V and J assigned. A fraction of the clones does not appear; measured against another copy, unresolved V genes explain less than half of the discrepancy, and the remainder lacks a known reason. For V, J and clone size, that table is used; D and trimming come from the DNA. For this sample there are some 150,000 clones; about 87% appear just once. The ten biggest clones cover approximately 1.4% of the sample. Based on the germline V gene (reference sequence), the CDR1 and CDR2 sequences are LNHDA and SQIVND. V drops 3 bases and J drops 7 bases, leaving 15 bases in between. There are 14 amino acids in the CDR3, from cysteine to phenylalanine inclusive. Only the CDR3 region is kept as DNA, spanning 42 bases read in frame from base 1.

Regarding this clone: Its binding antigen is unknown. No qualities accompany the bases; no much larger clone lies one base away.

Specimen: PBMCs. This receptor was obtained from a woman under 40 in good health and CMV-seronegative. The chain couples TRBV19 to TRBJ1-1; matching of 5 bases hints at TRBD1 as the D gene. The DNA reads as follows: TGTGCCAGTAGTATCTCAGGGATAGGAAGTGAAGCTTTCTTT. This yields the protein CASSISGIGSEAFF. With the rest looked up from the reference TRBV19 and TRBJ1-1 genes rather than sequenced, the full variable domain is DGGITQSPKYLFRKEGQNVTLSCEQNLNHDAMYWYRQDPGQGLRLIYYSQIVNDFQKGDIAEGYSVSREKKESFPLTVTSAQKNPTAFYLCASSISGIGSEAFFGQGTRLTVV.